The sequence of this TCR beta chain was determined in a study of Ad26.COV2.S vaccination and SARS-CoV-2 variants. Treatment of the sample: around 19 received Ad26.COV2.S at low or high dose, single or two shots; about 5 received placebo; per-sample allocation not given. The study sampled participants on day 63 after the first vaccine or placebo injection. To note about this clone: In the same sample, other DNA sequences code for this CDR3.

Profiled with immunoSEQ multiplex PCR; TCRdb holds only in-frame clones, not every one. The sample holds about 370,000 clones, about 89% seen once. V was shortened by 0 bases and J by 5 bases, with 8 bases between the two germline ends. The CDR3 extends over 13 amino acids. The germline gives CDR1 SGHRS, CDR2 YFSETQ. This receptor was obtained from a person aged 18 to 59 who received the Ad26.COV2.S COVID-19 vaccine or a placebo. The rearrangement links TRBV5-1 to TRBJ2-5; D uncertain. The sequenced sample was peripheral blood, obtained in a trial of Ad26.COV2.S vaccine versus placebo. CDR3 nucleotide sequence: TGCGCCAGCAGCTTGGGTGCCCGGGAGACCCAGTACTTC. Protein: CASSLGARETQYF.